This entry lists 5 T cell receptor beta chains sequenced from one sample in a study of T cells in Graves' hyperthyroidism and ophthalmopathy. There were TCR beta CDR3 regions amplified from RNA transcripts. An initial round of RT-PCR targeting the TCR CDR3 relied on the HTBI primer set. TCRdb passed the multiplex PCR reads through MiXCR, listing each CDR3 protein once. The sample includes about 400,000 distinct CDR3 sequences, around 16% seen only once; the top ten take 7.7%. The sequencing input was blood. Receptors originate from a woman aged 18 to 35 with Graves' hyperthyroidism.

This clonotype was picked up many times. V is TRBV5-5 and J is TRBJ2-1; 9 nucleotides align to TRBD1. After removal of 0 bases from V and 0 bases from J, the junction contained 4 bases not matched to a gene. This CDR3 region has 17 residues. Germline loops: CDR1 SGHKS, CDR2 YYEKEE (reference sequence). CDR3 DNA sequence: TGTGCCAGCAGCTTGGCCAAACAGGGGGCCTCCTACAATGAGCAGTTCTTC. Protein product: CASSLAKQGASYNEQFF. Filled out from reference TRBV5-5 and TRBJ2-1, the complete variable domain reads DAGVTQSPTHLIKTRGQQVTLRCSPISGHKSVSWYQQVLGQGPQFIFQYYEKEERGRGNFPDRFSARQFPNYSSELNVNALLLGDSALYLCASSLAKQGASYNEQFFGPGTRLTVL.

This clonotype was seen repeatedly, ten times or more. This chain connects TRBV10-3 to TRBJ1-5; a weak D match, TRBD1 (5 bases). The V gene lost 7 bases and the J gene lost 2 bases, with 12 bases spanning the gap. Germline V gives CDR1 ENHRY, CDR2 SYGVKD. The CDR3 runs 14 residues. CDR3 residues: CAINGGGGNQPQHF. CDR3 sequence (DNA): TGTGCCATCAATGGGGGAGGCGGCAATCAGCCCCAGCATTTT.

This clonotype appeared a few times. Here the CDR3 reads CASSAREIGTDTQYF. The CDR3 DNA reads TGCGCCAGCAGTGCCCGGGAGATTGGCACAGATACGCAGTATTTT. V gene TRBV10-1 combines with J gene TRBJ2-3; D possibly corresponds to TRBD2 (6 bases). The V gene lost 4 bases and the J gene lost 1 base, with 12 bases spanning the gap. The CDR3 covers 15 residues. CDR1 and CDR2 (germline): WNHNN, SYGVQD (reference sequence).

In its sample, this clonotype was seen many times. The V gene is TRBV6-5, the J gene TRBJ2-7, with D perhaps being TRBD1 or TRBD2 (5 bases each). V was trimmed by 0 bases and J by 6 bases, leaving 18 bases between them. Looked up from germline, CDR1 is MNHEY and CDR2 is SVGAGI. CDR3 length equals 16 residues. The CDR3 sequence: CASSYSVREGDREQYF. CDR3 DNA sequence: TGTGCCAGCAGTTACTCAGTGAGGGAAGGGGATCGCGAGCAGTACTTC.

The sample holds many counts of this clonotype. CDR3 bases: TGCAGTGCTCCTACAGGGGGCGCCGGCTATGGCTACACCTTC. It specifies CSAPTGGAGYGYTF. This chain connects TRBV20-1 to TRBJ1-2; 9 bases line up with TRBD1. J was trimmed by 4 bases and V by 5 bases; bases with no gene match: 8. The CDR3 loop spans 14 amino acids. In germline, CDR1 is DFQATT, CDR2 SNEGSKA (reference sequence).